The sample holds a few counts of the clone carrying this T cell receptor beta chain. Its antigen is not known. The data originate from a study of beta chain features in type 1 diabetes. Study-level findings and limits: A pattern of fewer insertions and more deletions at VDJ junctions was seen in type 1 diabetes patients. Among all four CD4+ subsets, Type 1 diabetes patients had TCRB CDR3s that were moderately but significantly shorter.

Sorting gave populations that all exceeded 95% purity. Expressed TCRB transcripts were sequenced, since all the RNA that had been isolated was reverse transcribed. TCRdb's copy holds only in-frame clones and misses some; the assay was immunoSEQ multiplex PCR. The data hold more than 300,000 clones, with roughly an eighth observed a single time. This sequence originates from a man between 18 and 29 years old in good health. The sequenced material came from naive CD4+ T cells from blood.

The CDR3 DNA follows: TGTGCCAGCTCACCAGTCGGCTACAATGAGCAGTTCTTC. Translation: CASSPVGYNEQFF. The V call is TRBV18, the J call TRBJ2-1; D unclear. The CDR3 spans 13 residues. CDR1 is KGHSH, CDR2 LQKENI, per germline. V was trimmed by 2 bases and J by 3 bases, leaving 5 bases between them. Full variable domain (outside the CDR3, taken from reference TRBV18 and TRBJ2-1): NAGVMQNPRHLVRRRGQEARLRCSPMKGHSHVYWYRQLPEEGLKFMVYLQKENIIDESGMPKERFSAEFPKEGPSILRIQQVVRGDSAAYFCASSPVGYNEQFFGPGTRLTVL.